The sequence of this TCR beta chain was determined in a study of control samples from healthy donors and cancer patients. This clone appeared once. Here immunoSEQ multiplex PCR was the method, and the copy in TCRdb shows in-frame clones only, minus some. This table has just under 150,000 clones, 91% appearing once. Per the germline V gene, CDR1 is MNHEY and CDR2 is SVGAGI. The V end was cut by 2 bases, the J end by 3 bases, with 10 bases between. The CDR3 totals 14 residues. The receptor comes from a man aged 30 to 45 in good health. V and J are TRBV6-5 and TRBJ1-2, with a possible D match to TRBD1 (6 bases). The sequenced material came from blood. Here the CDR3 reads CASSYAGGDYGYTF. The CDR3 DNA reads as TGTGCCAGCAGTTACGCCGGGGGCGACTATGGCTACACCTTC.